This is a list of T cell receptor beta chains from one sample in a study of blood T cell repertoires in COVID-19. Profiling relied on immunoSEQ multiplex PCR, and the TCRdb table lists in-frame clones only, not all of them. The data contain 150,000 to 200,000 clones, about 90% of them singletons. The sample consisted of peripheral blood. The receptors were sampled from a man aged 40-49 years with active or convalescent COVID-19. CDR3s include the opening cysteine and the closing phenylalanine or tryptophan. Fields, in order: V gene, J gene, CDR3 length, CDR3 protein.

TRBV10-3,TRBJ1-1,14,CAIRGTGMNTEAFF
TRBV7-9,TRBJ2-2,16,CASSRWGQGGTGELFF
TRBV12-3/TRBV12-4,TRBJ1-2,13,CASNLGEVDGYTF
TRBV27,TRBJ1-2,14,CASSGTGGASGYTF
TRBV18,TRBJ1-6,16,CASSPLPDRSLSPLHF
TRBV7-9,TRBJ1-2,14,CASSARRSMDGYTF
TRBV30,NA,14,CAWSGTIAGGIQYF
TRBV12-3/TRBV12-4,TRBJ2-7,12,CASSLDTYEQYF
TRBV5-6,TRBJ1-1,13,CASSVGQNTEAFF
TRBV13,TRBJ2-7,14,CASSLRGTGREQYF
TRBV6-5,TRBJ1-2,14,CASRGAVSDYGYTF
TRBV6-1,TRBJ1-2,16,CASSELGGARVYGYTF
TRBV30,TRBJ2-1,14,CAWSLLGRLNEQFF
TRBV28,TRBJ2-5,13,CASSLLEQETQYF
TRBV5-8,TRBJ1-5,14,CASSLASRNQPQHF
TRBV10-1,TRBJ2-3,14,CASSESGGARPQYF
TRBV20-1,TRBJ1-2,11,CSASGVYGYTF
TRBV2,TRBJ1-2,14,CASRQDSVDYGYTF
TRBV5-1,TRBJ2-3,15,CASRLAGESTDTQYF
TRBV12-5,TRBJ1-5,13,CASGSDSFSPQHF
TRBV5-1,TRBJ1-1,16,CASSLEGGGRHTEAFF
TRBV3-1/TRBV3-2,TRBJ2-7,18,CASSQGNRGGTSSYEQYF
TRBV6-5,TRBJ1-1,13,CASSLTGRTEAFF
TRBV20-1,TRBJ2-1,14,CSASPSGRLDEQFF
TRBV14,TRBJ2-7,17,CASSQRSGGRARVEQYF
TRBV5-6,TRBJ1-5,14,CASSPGQGVEPQHF
TRBV6-2/TRBV6-3,TRBJ2-3,16,CASSYRRDKGTDTQYF
TRBV4-1,TRBJ1-2,15,CASSPREVSTYGYTF
TRBV2,TRBJ2-1,15,CASRKRGGLSDEQFF
TRBV29-1,TRBJ1-1,14,CSVNSGQGKAEAFF
TRBV2,TRBJ2-5,15,CASTQGAGAQETQYF
TRBV6-2/TRBV6-3,TRBJ1-1,15,CASSRGQGYLTEAFF
TRBV5-5,TRBJ2-3,13,CASSRQGADTQYF
TRBV25-1,TRBJ2-3,17,CASRDREGGPRADTQYF
TRBV13,TRBJ2-7,15,CASSPPGGRFNEQYF
TRBV7-9,TRBJ1-2,15,CASSRGTGGLSGYTF
TRBV5-6,TRBJ2-5,11,CASSQGETQYF
TRBV6-5,TRBJ1-1,15,CASSYSRDTAAGAFF
TRBV24-1,TRBJ2-3,16,CAFTKESRFHTDTQYF
TRBV6-6,TRBJ1-2,14,CASRPGTTSYGYTF
TRBV18,TRBJ2-7,13,CASSSSDWTQQYF
TRBV19,TRBJ1-1,14,CASSIAGAGTEAFF
TRBV4-1,TRBJ2-5,15,CASSPATSRGETQYF
TRBV19,TRBJ2-7,14,CASSIGAGTYEQYF
TRBV15,TRBJ1-2,13,CATTEGWNYGYTF